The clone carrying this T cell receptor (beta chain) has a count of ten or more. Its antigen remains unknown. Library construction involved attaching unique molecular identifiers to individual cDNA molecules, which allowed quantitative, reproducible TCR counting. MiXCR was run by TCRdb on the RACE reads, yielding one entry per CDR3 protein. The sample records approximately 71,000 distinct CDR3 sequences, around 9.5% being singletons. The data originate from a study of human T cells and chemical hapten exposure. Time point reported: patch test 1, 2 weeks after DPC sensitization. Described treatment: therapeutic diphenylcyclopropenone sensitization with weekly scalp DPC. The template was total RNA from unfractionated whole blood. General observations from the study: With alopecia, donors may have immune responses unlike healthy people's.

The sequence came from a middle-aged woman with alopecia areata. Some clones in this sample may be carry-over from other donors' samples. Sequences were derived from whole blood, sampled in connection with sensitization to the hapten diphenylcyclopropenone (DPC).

CDR3 amino acids: CSVDGQEGTEAFF. The CDR3 DNA sequence: TGCAGCGTTGATGGGCAGGAGGGCACTGAAGCTTTCTTT. The rearrangement links TRBV29-1 to TRBJ1-1; D is unresolved. Germline loops: CDR1 SQVTM, CDR2 ANQGSEA. The CDR3 contains 13 residues. The V end lost 3 bases, the J end lost 4 bases, and 12 bases lay between the germline ends.